These 9 T cell receptor beta chains were all obtained from the same sample, sequenced in a study of cytomegalovirus exposure and HLA in healthy donors. The repertoire was sequenced with immunoSEQ multiplex PCR; TCRdb's copy has only in-frame clones and lacks some. The sample has about 160,000 clones; 95% to 96% are singletons. Sequenced input: PBMCs. The receptors derive from a woman aged 18-29 years in good health and CMV-seronegative.

The chain is built from TRBV5-3 and TRBJ1-3; D is unresolved. TRBV5-3 is classed as an ORF, of uncertain function. The CDR3 length is 16 residues. The V end lost 4 bases, the J end lost 0 bases, and 14 bases lay between the germline ends. The CDR3 bases are TGTGCCAGAAGCCCGGGAACCTACAACTCTGGAAACACCATATATTTT. This gives the protein CARSPGTYNSGNTIYF.

The rearrangement uses TRBV28 and TRBJ1-2; the match to TRBD1 covers 10 bases. The germline V gene has CDR1 MDHEN and CDR2 SYDVKM. The CDR3 covers 14 residues. V lost 7 bases, J lost 7 bases, and 9 bases stayed unmatched. The CDR3 DNA reads as TGTGCCAGCAATCCTCCGGGACAGGGGTTTGGCTACACCTTC. It encodes CASNPPGQGFGYTF.

This chain connects TRBV19 to TRBJ1-5; the D gene is possibly TRBD1 (6 bases). V shed 3 bases and J shed 6 bases, with 15 bases lying between them. The germline V gene encodes CDR1 LNHDA and CDR2 SQIVND (reference sequence). This CDR3 spans 15 amino acids. As DNA, the CDR3 is TGTGCCAGTAGTATCAGCAGGGACAAGCGTCAGCCCCAGCATTTT. It translates to CASSISRDKRQPQHF.

The chain has TRBV7-3 and TRBJ1-3; 7 bases are shared with TRBD1. The CDR3 loop spans 15 amino acids. Germline CDR1 and CDR2: SGHTA and FQGTGA. Trimming at V came to 5 bases and at J to 4 bases, leaving 8 bases not matched to a gene. The CDR3: CASSVSTGAGNTIYF. The CDR3 region has the DNA TGTGCCAGCAGCGTATCAACAGGGGCCGGAAACACCATATATTTT. Full variable domain (rest looked up from reference TRBV7-3 and TRBJ1-3): GAGVSQTPSNKVTEKGKYVELRCDPISGHTALYWYRQSLGQGPEFLIYFQGTGAADDSGLPNDRFFAVRPEGSVSTLKIQRTERGDSAVYLCASSVSTGAGNTIYFGEGSWLTVV.

The rearrangement joins TRBV5-8 to TRBJ2-1; TRBD1 agrees at 9 bases. Germline assignment: CDR1 SGHTS and CDR2 YDEGEE. After removal of 5 bases from V and 7 bases from J, the junction contained 7 bases not matched to a gene. The CDR3 spans 14 residues. This CDR3 is CASRGTGSRNEQFF. The CDR3 DNA reads as TGTGCCAGCAGGGGGACAGGGTCTAGGAATGAGCAGTTCTTC.

The rearrangement joins TRBV6-6 to TRBJ1-5; 8 bases are a match to TRBD1. In germline, CDR1 is MNHNY, CDR2 SVGAGI (reference sequence). The V gene end was trimmed by 6 bases and the J gene end by 4 bases; junction bases not matched to a gene: 5. This CDR3 region has 14 residues. CDR3 coding DNA: TGTGCCAGCAGAGCGGACAGGGAGAATCAGCCCCAGCATTTT. Translating it yields CASRADRENQPQHF.

This clone was counted once. The rearrangement links TRBV18 to TRBJ1-2, with D uncertain. Between the trimmed V and J ends, which lost 3 bases and 1 base, there was a span of 3 bases. The CDR3 is 12 amino acids. Germline V gene sequence: CDR1 KGHSH, CDR2 LQKENI. Written as DNA, the CDR3 is TGTGCCAGCTCACCCTATAACTATGGCTACACCTTC. This translates into CASSPYNYGYTF.

This clone appeared a single time. This sequence joins TRBV7-2 and TRBJ2-5; D not resolved. CDR1 is SGHTA and CDR2 is FQGNSA in the germline V gene. This CDR3 comprises 14 residues. The V end lost 2 bases, the J end lost 5 bases, and 12 bases lay between the germline ends. Written as DNA, the CDR3 is TGTGCCAGCAGCTTAAGTCCCAGTGGTGAGACCCAGTACTTC. It translates to CASSLSPSGETQYF.

The chain recombines TRBV29-1 with TRBJ1-4, with D unresolved. Trimming took off 4 bases at V and 12 bases at J, with 12 bases between the two ends. The CDR3 contains 11 residues. Germline CDR1 SQVTM, CDR2 ANQGSEA. CDR3 in amino acids: CSVAGPGELFF. The CDR3 nucleotides read TGCAGCGTTGCCGGTCCGGGAGAACTGTTTTTT. The whole variable domain, filled in from reference TRBV29-1 and TRBJ1-4, reads SAVISQKPSRDICQRGTSLTIQCQVDSQVTMMFWYRQQPGQSLTLIATANQGSEATYESGFVIDKFPISRPNLTFSTLTVSNMSPEDSSIYLCSVAGPGELFFGSGTQLSVL.